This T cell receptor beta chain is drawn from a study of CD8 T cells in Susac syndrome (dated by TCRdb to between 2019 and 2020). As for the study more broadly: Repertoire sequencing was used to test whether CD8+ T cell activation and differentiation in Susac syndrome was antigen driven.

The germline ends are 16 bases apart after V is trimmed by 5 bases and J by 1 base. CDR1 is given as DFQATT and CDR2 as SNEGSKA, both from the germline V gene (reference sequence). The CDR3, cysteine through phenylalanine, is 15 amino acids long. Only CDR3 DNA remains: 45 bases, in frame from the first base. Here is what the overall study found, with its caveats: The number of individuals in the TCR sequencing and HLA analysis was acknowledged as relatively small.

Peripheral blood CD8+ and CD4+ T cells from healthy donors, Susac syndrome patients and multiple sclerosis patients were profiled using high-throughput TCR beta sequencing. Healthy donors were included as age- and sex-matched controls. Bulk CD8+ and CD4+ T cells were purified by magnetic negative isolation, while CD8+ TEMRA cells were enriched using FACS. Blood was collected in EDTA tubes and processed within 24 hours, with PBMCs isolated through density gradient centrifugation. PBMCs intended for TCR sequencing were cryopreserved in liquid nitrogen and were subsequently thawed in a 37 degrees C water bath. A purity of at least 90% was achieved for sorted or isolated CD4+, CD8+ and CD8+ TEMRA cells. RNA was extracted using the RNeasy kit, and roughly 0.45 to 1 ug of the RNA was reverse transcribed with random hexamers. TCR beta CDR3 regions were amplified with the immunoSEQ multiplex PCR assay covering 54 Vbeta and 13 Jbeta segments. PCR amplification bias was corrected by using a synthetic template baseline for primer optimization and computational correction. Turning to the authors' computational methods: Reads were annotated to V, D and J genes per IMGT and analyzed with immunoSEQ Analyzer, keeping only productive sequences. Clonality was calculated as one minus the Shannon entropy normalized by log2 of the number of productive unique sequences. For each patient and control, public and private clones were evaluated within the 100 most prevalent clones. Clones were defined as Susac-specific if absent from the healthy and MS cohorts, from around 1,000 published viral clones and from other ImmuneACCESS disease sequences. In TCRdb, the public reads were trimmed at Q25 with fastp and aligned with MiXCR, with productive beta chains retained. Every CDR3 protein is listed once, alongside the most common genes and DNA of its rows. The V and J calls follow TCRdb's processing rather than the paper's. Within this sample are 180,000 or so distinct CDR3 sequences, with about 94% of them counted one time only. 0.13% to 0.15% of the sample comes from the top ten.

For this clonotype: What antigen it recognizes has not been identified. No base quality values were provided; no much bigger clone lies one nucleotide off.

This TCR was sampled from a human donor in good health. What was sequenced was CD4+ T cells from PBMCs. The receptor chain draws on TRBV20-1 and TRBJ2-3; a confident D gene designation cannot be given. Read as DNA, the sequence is TGCAGTGCTGGACGCAAGGTTGGGGGCACAGATACGCAGTATTTT. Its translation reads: CSAGRKVGGTDTQYF.